The clone carrying this TCR beta chain was seen a few times. The antigen is unknown. Primed by a sample-barcoded 5' primer and a J-beta primer mix, a second PCR proceeded for roughly 7 to 12 cycles. TCRdb reprocessed the 5' RACE reads via MiXCR and lists one record per CDR3 protein. The sample shows approximately 1,700,000 distinct CDR3 sequences, about 39% of them seen only once. The sample belongs to a study of blood T cells in healthy people across ages. Study-wide results and caveats: Compared with aged donors, long-lived donors showed fewer expanded clones, suggesting selection.

V lost 5 bases to trimming and J lost 7 bases; unmatched junction nucleotides: 14. The CDR3 has 16 amino acids. Germline V gene sequence: CDR1 SGHTA, CDR2 FQGNSA. The sample was blood. V and J are TRBV7-2 and TRBJ1-2; the match to TRBD1 covers 9 bases. This TCR was recovered from a human donor in good health. The CDR3 nucleotides read TGTGCCAGCAGCCCAGAGCGGGACAGGGCTGGCGGTGGCTACACCTTC. Its protein product is CASSPERDRAGGGYTF.